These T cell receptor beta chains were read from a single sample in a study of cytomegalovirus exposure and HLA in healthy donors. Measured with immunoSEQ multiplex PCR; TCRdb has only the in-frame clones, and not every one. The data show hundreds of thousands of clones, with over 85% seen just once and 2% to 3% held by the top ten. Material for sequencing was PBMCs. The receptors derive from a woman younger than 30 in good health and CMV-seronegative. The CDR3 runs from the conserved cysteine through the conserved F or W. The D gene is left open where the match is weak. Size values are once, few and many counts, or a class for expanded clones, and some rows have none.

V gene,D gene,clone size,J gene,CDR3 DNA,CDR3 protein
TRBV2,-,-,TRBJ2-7,TGTGCCAGCAGTCTTCTCGGGTCTCTGAGCTCCTACGAGCAGTACTTC,CASSLLGSLSSYEQYF
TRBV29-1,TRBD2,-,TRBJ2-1,TGCAGCGTTGACGGACTAGCGGGGTACAATGAGCAGTTCTTC,CSVDGLAGYNEQFF
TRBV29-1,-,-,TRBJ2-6,TGCAGCGTTTTGATACCGGTCTCTGGGGCCAACGTCCTGACTTTC,CSVLIPVSGANVLTF
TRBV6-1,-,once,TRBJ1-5,TGTGCCAGCAGTGAAGCCTATAGCAATCAGCCCCAGCATTTT,CASSEAYSNQPQHF
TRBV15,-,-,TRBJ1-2,TGTGCCACCAGCACAGGGGTCTATGGCTACACCTTC,CATSTGVYGYTF
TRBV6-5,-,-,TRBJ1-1,TGTGCCAGCAGGATCGACAGGACGCCGAACACTGAAGCTTTCTTT,CASRIDRTPNTEAFF
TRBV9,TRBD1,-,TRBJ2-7,TGTGCCAGCAGTCCTGGACAGGGGCAGCCCTACGAGCAGTACTTC,CASSPGQGQPYEQYF
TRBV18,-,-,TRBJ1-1,TGTGCCAGCTCACCAAGGGTCGAAGTGGGGCCTGAAGCTTTCTTT,CASSPRVEVGPEAFF
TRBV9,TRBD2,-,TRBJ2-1,TGTGCCAGCAGCATCGGGACTAGCGGGGGCGAGCAGTTCTTC,CASSIGTSGGEQFF
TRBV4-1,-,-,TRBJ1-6,TGCGCCAGCAGCCAAGTCGCAACCGCCAGCTCCTATAATTCACCCCTCCACTTT,CASSQVATASSYNSPLHF
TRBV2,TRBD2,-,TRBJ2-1,TGTGCCAGCAGTGAAGCTCGGGCTAGCGGGGGCAATGAGCAGTTCTTC,CASSEARASGGNEQFF
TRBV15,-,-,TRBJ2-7,TGTGCCACCAGCAGAGATCGTGGCGGGGCCTACGAGCAGTACTTC,CATSRDRGGAYEQYF
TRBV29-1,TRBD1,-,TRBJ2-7,TGCAGCGTTGAAGATCTGGATGGGACAGGGGCCACCTACGAGCAGTACTTC,CSVEDLDGTGATYEQYF
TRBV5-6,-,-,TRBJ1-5,TGTGCCAGCAGCTTCGGTACACAGCTCAATCAGCCCCAGCATTTT,CASSFGTQLNQPQHF
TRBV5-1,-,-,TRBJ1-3,TGCGCCAGCAGCTCGGTACAGTCGGACACCATATATTTT,CASSSVQSDTIYF
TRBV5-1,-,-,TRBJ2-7,TGCGCCAGCAGCTATGACAGGACCGCCTACGAGCAGTACTTC,CASSYDRTAYEQYF
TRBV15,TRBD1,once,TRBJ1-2,TGTGCCACCAGCAGAGTGCCTACAGGGGGTAACTATGGCTACACCTTC,CATSRVPTGGNYGYTF
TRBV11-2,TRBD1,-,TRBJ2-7,TGTGCCAGCAGCTCGCCCCGGGACAGGGGCTCCTACGAGCAGTACTTC,CASSSPRDRGSYEQYF
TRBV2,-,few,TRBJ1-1,TGTGCCAGCAGTGGAGAGGGAGGCACTGAAGCTTTCTTT,CASSGEGGTEAFF
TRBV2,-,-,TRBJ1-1,TGTGCCAGCGGAATGGGGGGGCTGGGGACTGAAGCTTTCTTT,CASGMGGLGTEAFF
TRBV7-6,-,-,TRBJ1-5,TGTGCCAGCAGCGGCGGACAGTCTCAGCCCCAGCATTTT,CASSGGQSQPQHF
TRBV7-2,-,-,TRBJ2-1,TGTGCCAGCAGCTTCTCCGGGGCCTACAATGAGCAGTTCTTC,CASSFSGAYNEQFF
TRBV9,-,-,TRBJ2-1,TGTGCCAGCAGCCGTAGTGTGTCGGGGGGCCAGTATAGCTCCTACAATGAGCAGTTCTTC,CASSRSVSGGQYSSYNEQFF
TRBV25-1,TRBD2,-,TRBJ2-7,TGTGCCAGCAGTCCGCCGGGACTAGCGGGATACGAGCAGTACTTC,CASSPPGLAGYEQYF
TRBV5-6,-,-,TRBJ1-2,TGTGCCAGCAGCGGGACCACAGGGCTCTATGGCTACACCTTC,CASSGTTGLYGYTF
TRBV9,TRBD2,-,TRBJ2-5,TGTGCCAGCAGCGTTAGCACGGGAGGGGAGACCCAGTACTTC,CASSVSTGGETQYF
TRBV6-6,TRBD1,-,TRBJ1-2,TGTGCCAGCAGTTACCCGGGACAGATAAACTATGGCTACACCTTC,CASSYPGQINYGYTF
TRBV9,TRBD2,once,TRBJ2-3,TGTGCCAGCAGTCCTAGACTAGCGGGGGGACTAACAGATACGCAGTATTTT,CASSPRLAGGLTDTQYF
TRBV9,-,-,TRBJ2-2,TGTGCCAGCAGCGTAGAACCTTCAGGACTGTATACCGGGGAGCTGTTTTTT,CASSVEPSGLYTGELFF
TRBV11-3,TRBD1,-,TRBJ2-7,TGTGCCAGCAGCTTAGGAAACAGGGGGCTACGGGAGCAGTACTTC,CASSLGNRGLREQYF
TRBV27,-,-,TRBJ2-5,TGTGCCAGCAGTTTAGGGGGGGCCACCCAAGAGACCCAGTACTTC,CASSLGGATQETQYF
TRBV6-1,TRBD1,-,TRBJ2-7,TGTGCCAGCATGAAAACAGGGGGCGGGGGTTACGAGCAGTACTTC,CASMKTGGGGYEQYF
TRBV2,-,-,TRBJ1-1,TGTGCCAGGGGCTACGTGGGCCCACCGAACACTGAAGCTTTCTTT,CARGYVGPPNTEAFF
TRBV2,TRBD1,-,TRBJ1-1,TGTGCCAGCACCTGGACAGGGTACAAGAACACTGAAGCTTTCTTT,CASTWTGYKNTEAFF
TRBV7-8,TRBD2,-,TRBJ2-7,TGTGCCAGCAGCTTAAACTCCGCGGGGGTGGAAGAGCAGTACTTC,CASSLNSAGVEEQYF
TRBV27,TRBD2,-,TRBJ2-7,TGTGCCAGCAGTTTGTCTAGCGGGGGGGCCCGGTACGAGCAGTACTTC,CASSLSSGGARYEQYF
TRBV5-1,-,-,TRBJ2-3,TGCGCCAGCAACCGGGGTGAAGATACGCAGTATTTT,CASNRGEDTQYF
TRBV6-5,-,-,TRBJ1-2,TGTGCCAGCAGCCTAGAGGCTAACTATGGCTACACCTTC,CASSLEANYGYTF
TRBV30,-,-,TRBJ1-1,TGTGCCTACGGGCAGGGGAACACTGAAGCTTTCTTT,CAYGQGNTEAFF
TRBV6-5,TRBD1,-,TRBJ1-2,TGTGCCAGCAGTTACTCGATGGGGACAGGGCTTGGCTACACCTTC,CASSYSMGTGLGYTF
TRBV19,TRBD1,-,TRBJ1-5,TGTGCCAGTAGTATAGACGGGACAGGAGCGTATAGCAATCAGCCCCAGCATTTT,CASSIDGTGAYSNQPQHF
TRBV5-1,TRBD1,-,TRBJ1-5,TGCGCCAGCAGCGTGGATGCAGGGGGCAACAATCAGCCCCAGCATTTT,CASSVDAGGNNQPQHF
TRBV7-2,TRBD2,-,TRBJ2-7,TGTGCCAGCAGCCAGCGGGGGAGCTCCTACGAGCAGTACTTC,CASSQRGSSYEQYF
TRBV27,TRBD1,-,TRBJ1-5,TGTGCCAGCAGTCCCCGGACAGGGGTCAATCTTCAGCCCCAGCATTTT,CASSPRTGVNLQPQHF
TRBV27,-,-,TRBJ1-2,TGTGCCAGCAGTTTGGCACCCTGGTCCTCTGGCTACACCTTC,CASSLAPWSSGYTF
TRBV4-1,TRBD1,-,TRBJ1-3,TGCGCCAGCAGCCATTCCCCGGGACAGGGATCTGGAAACACCATATATTTT,CASSHSPGQGSGNTIYF
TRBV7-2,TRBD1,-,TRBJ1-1,TGTGCCAGCAGCTTTACCAGGGGGGAAGCTTTCTTT,CASSFTRGEAFF
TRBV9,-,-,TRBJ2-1,TGTGCCAGCAGCCCACAGGGAGACGTCTACAATGAGCAGTTCTTC,CASSPQGDVYNEQFF